The clone carrying this T cell receptor (beta chain) was found once. What it recognizes is unknown. PCR involved 60 Vbeta and 13 Jbeta primers. Only in-frame clones appear in the TCRdb table, and some are missing; sequencing was by immunoSEQ multiplex PCR. This table holds 160,000 or so clones, roughly 87% found once. This sample is part of a study of cytomegalovirus exposure and HLA in healthy donors. V trimming: 2 bases; J trimming: 2 bases; junction bases outside the gene matches: 7. This CDR3 region has 18 residues. Germline CDR1 reads MNHEY; CDR2 reads SMNVEV (reference sequence). The study's findings and limits: Cytomegalovirus-associated status was assigned to about 180 TCR beta chains.

This chain joins TRBV27 and TRBJ2-2, with 11 bases aligning to TRBD1. The sample comprised PBMCs. This clonotype originated in a woman under 40 in good health and CMV-seronegative. The CDR3 spells CASSLRRTGGLNTGELFF. The CDR3 bases are TGTGCCAGCAGTTTACGCCGGACAGGGGGCCTTAACACCGGGGAGCTGTTTTTT.